The present T cell receptor (beta chain) was sequenced within a study of CD8+ T cells in alopecia areata. About the research overall: Treated patients were dosed with oral tofacitinib, taking 5 to 10 mg twice daily. Study-level points and caveats: Under tofacitinib, numerous expanded lesional clonotypes remained detectable in scalp and blood.

Treatment here: oral pan-JAK inhibitor, 5-10 mg twice daily. In this sample, this clone turned up once. Antigen unknown. It was cDNA, reverse transcribed from extracted RNA, that served as the sequencing template. Measured with immunoSEQ multiplex PCR; TCRdb has only the in-frame clones, and not every one. This table has 130,000 or so clones, 70% to 90% appearing once. The input for sequencing was CD8+ T cells sorted from blood, taken at week 4, from a patient treated with tofacitinib. The source of this sequence is a human donor with alopecia areata.

The CDR3 region is CASSYNRRDDEQYF. As DNA, the CDR3 is TGTGCCAGCAGTTACAATAGGCGCGACGACGAGCAGTACTTC. This chain joins TRBV6-6 and TRBJ2-7; unclear D gene. V dropped 2 bases and J dropped 5 bases, with 13 bases sitting between them. CDR1 and CDR2 from the germline V gene are MNHNY and SVGAGI (reference sequence). The CDR3 covers 14 residues.